The 2 T cell receptor beta chains below all came from one sample that was sequenced in a study of cytomegalovirus exposure and HLA in healthy donors. PCR amplification relied on 60 Vbeta primers (plus 13 Jbeta primers). TCRdb keeps only in-frame clones here, not all; method: immunoSEQ multiplex PCR. The top ten hold approximately 1% of the sample, which has hundreds of thousands of clones, approximately 90% seen once. The sequenced material came from PBMCs. These TCRs come from a woman aged 18-29 years in good health and CMV-seronegative.

Concerning this clone itself: Additional DNA sequences in this sample encode the identical CDR3. The gene calls are TRBV5-4 and TRBJ2-1; D is perhaps TRBD2 (7 bases). Germline CDR1 SGHNT, CDR2 YYREEE (reference sequence). The CDR3 is made up of 14 amino acids. Trimming left V 2 bases short and J 6 bases short, with 12 bases between. The CDR3 DNA follows: TGTGCCAGCAGCTTAAAGAGGGGGGGCAATGAGCAGTTCTTC. Amino acid sequence: CASSLKRGGNEQFF.

The V call is TRBV7-3, the J call TRBJ1-1, with TRBD1 matching over 8 bases. Germline CDR1 reads SGHTA; CDR2 reads FQGTGA. V lost 2 bases and J lost 4; bases outside the gene matches: 3. The CDR3 loop spans 14 amino acids. DNA for the CDR3: TGTGCCAGCAGCTTAGACAGGGGAATCACTGAAGCTTTCTTT. As protein: CASSLDRGITEAFF. Together with reference TRBV7-3 and TRBJ1-1, the CDR3 gives the full variable domain: GAGVSQTPSNKVTEKGKYVELRCDPISGHTALYWYRQSLGQGPEFLIYFQGTGAADDSGLPNDRFFAVRPEGSVSTLKIQRTERGDSAVYLCASSLDRGITEAFFGQGTRLTVV.